Each of the 24 T cell receptor beta chains below was sequenced from the same sample in a study of blood T cells in healthy people across ages. Using a J-beta primer mix together with a sample-barcoded 5' primer, a second PCR was run for about 6 to 12 cycles. In TCRdb, the 5' RACE reads were re-called with MiXCR into one record per CDR3 protein. The sample lists about a million distinct CDR3 sequences, 40% to 60% occurring once. The sample taken for sequencing was blood. These receptors came from a man in his thirties or forties in good health.

V gene TRBV2 combines with J gene TRBJ2-6, with TRBD1 matching over 7 bases. Germline V gene sequence: CDR1 SNHLY, CDR2 FYNNEI. The CDR3 consists of 17 residues. The V segment lost 5 bases and the J segment 0 bases; nucleotides outside the gene matches: 7. The CDR3 nucleotides are TGTGCCAGCAGTCCGGGACAGACGGGCTCTGGGGCCAACGTCCTGACTTTC. Amino acids: CASSPGQTGSGANVLTF.

The V call is TRBV7-8, the J call TRBJ2-6, with D unresolved. Germline values: CDR1 SGHVS, CDR2 FQNEAQ. Trimming shortened V by 4 bases and J by 2 bases, and 12 bases separated the two germline ends. CDR3 length: 16 residues. DNA of the CDR3: TGTGCCAGCAGCTCCTTGGCCCCCCCTGGGGCCAACGTCCTGACTTTC. Its translation: CASSSLAPPGANVLTF.

The V and J genes are TRBV6-5 and TRBJ1-1; 9 bases match TRBD1. Germline lookup yields CDR1 MNHEY and CDR2 SVGAGI. CDR3 length: 13 amino acids. V shed 11 bases and J 3 bases; nucleotides not matched to a gene: 7. CDR3 sequence (DNA): TGTGCCGGCGTGGACAGGGGAGACACTGAAGCTTTCTTT. This encodes CAGVDRGDTEAFF.

The chain uses TRBV20-1 and TRBJ2-5; 8 bases are a match to TRBD1. V was clipped by 1 base and J by 2 bases; unmatched bases: 3. The CDR3 contains 14 residues. The germline V gene encodes CDR1 DFQATT and CDR2 SNEGSKA (reference sequence). CDR3 residues: CSARGTGNQETQYF. CDR3 coding DNA: TGCAGTGCTAGAGGGACAGGGAATCAAGAGACCCAGTACTTC.

V gene TRBV6-5 combines with J gene TRBJ2-7, with D unclear. With the DNA end fitting TRBJ2-5 better, the J assignment may be wrong. The CDR3 totals 15 residues. Per germline, CDR1 MNHEY and CDR2 SVGAGI. The CDR3 reads CASSYSRPGQETQYF. The CDR3 bases are TGTGCCAGCAGTTACTCTCGGCCGGGCCAAGAGACCCAGTACTTC.

This clonotype was recorded once. This chain connects TRBV20-1 to TRBJ2-5; 7 bases are shared with TRBD1. Germline loops: CDR1 DFQATT, CDR2 SNEGSKA (reference sequence). CDR3 size: 16 residues. The V gene end was trimmed by 6 bases and the J gene end by 3 bases; junction bases not matched to a gene: 16. The CDR3 coding sequence is TGCAGTGCCGAAATACGGGACAGCCGACCGGAAGAGACCCAGTACTTC. This translates into CSAEIRDSRPEETQYF.

The V call is TRBV7-9, the J call TRBJ2-1, with D perhaps TRBD1 or TRBD2 (6 bases each). Germline lookup yields CDR1 SEHNR and CDR2 FQNEAQ (reference sequence). The CDR3 runs to 17 residues. Trimming removed 6 bases from V and 6 bases from J, with 24 bases in between. CDR3 in DNA: TGTGCCAGCAGGCCTTTGGGGGGCGACATAGGTGGCAATGAGCAGTTCTTC. It codes for CASRPLGGDIGGNEQFF.

This clonotype occurred a few times. The CDR3 DNA is TGTGCCAGCAGCTATGGACACCAGAACACTGAAGCTTTCTTT. It is translated as CASSYGHQNTEAFF. The chain employs TRBV7-8 and TRBJ1-1, with a tentative D call TRBD1 (5 bases). The germline V gene has CDR1 SGHVS and CDR2 FQNEAQ. This CDR3 contains 14 residues. V was trimmed by 4 bases and J by 1 base, leaving 10 bases between them.

This clonotype was picked up a small number of times. V gene TRBV28 combines with J gene TRBJ1-2; weak D call: TRBD1 (6 bases). Germline V gene data show CDR1 as MDHEN and CDR2 as SYDVKM. The CDR3 covers 17 residues. V lost 5 bases to trimming and J lost 0 bases, with 19 bases between them. CDR3 sequence (DNA): TGTGCCAGCAGTCCCTCGGACAGTGTGCTCGCTAACTATGGCTACACCTTC. It yields the protein CASSPSDSVLANYGYTF.

Here the CDR3 DNA reads TGTGCCAGCAGCCTCATGGGCCGCCACAGGTCTACACCCCTCCACTTT. Its translation: CASSLMGRHRSTPLHF. The chain links TRBV21-1 to TRBJ1-6; the table's D call of TRBD1 was not tested on the DNA. TRBV21-1 is shown as a pseudogene. The length of the CDR3 is 16 residues.

The chain carries TRBV5-4 and TRBJ2-1; 9 bases map to TRBD1. J gave up 0 bases and V 5 bases, and 6 bases lay outside the gene matches. Germline assignment: CDR1 SGHNT and CDR2 YYREEE (reference sequence). This CDR3 region has 16 residues. The CDR3, as DNA: TGTGCCAGCAGACGGGGACAGGGAAGCTCCTACAATGAGCAGTTCTTC. Translated: CASRRGQGSSYNEQFF.

V and J are TRBV20-1 and TRBJ2-3, with D hard to call. Germline V gene data show CDR1 as DFQATT and CDR2 as SNEGSKA (reference sequence). The V and J ends lost 5 bases and 5 bases respectively, with 20 bases between them. This CDR3 region has 15 residues. CDR3 DNA: TGCAGTGCTGGACCCTACGAGGCGGTCCTAGATACGCAGTATTTT. It codes for CSAGPYEAVLDTQYF.

This clonotype was counted between two and nine times. CDR3 amino acids: CASRPDSNQPQHF. The CDR3, as DNA: TGCGCCAGCAGACCGGACAGCAATCAGCCCCAGCATTTT. The chain combines TRBV5-1 with TRBJ1-5, with D hard to call. V lost 5 bases, J lost 1 base, and 7 bases lay in between. The CDR3 spans 13 residues. CDR1 is SGHRS, CDR2 YFSETQ, per germline.

The chain recombines TRBV7-9 with TRBJ2-6; 12 nucleotides agree with TRBD1. Germline trimming cut 5 bases from V and 4 bases from J; bases unmatched to any gene: 9. Germline loops: CDR1 SEHNR, CDR2 FQNEAQ (reference sequence). There are 18 residues in the CDR3. The CDR3 region is CASSLWGQGASGANVLTF. The CDR3 DNA sequence: TGTGCCAGCAGCCTGTGGGGACAGGGGGCTTCGGGGGCCAACGTCCTGACTTTC.

The chain combines TRBV7-2 with TRBJ2-3, with 11 nucleotides matching TRBD2. CDR1 is SGHTA, CDR2 FQGNSA, per germline. This CDR3 comprises 19 residues. Losses at the gene ends were 3 bases for V and 4 bases for J; bases not matched to a gene: 15. CDR3 nucleotide sequence: TGTGCCAGCAGCTTTTTTTCTCTAGCGGGGGGCATAGCGGCAGATACGCAGTATTTT. It yields the protein CASSFFSLAGGIAADTQYF.

V and J are TRBV3-1 and TRBJ2-1; perhaps TRBD2 as D (5 bases). V was trimmed by 2 bases and J by 7 bases, leaving 12 bases between them. The CDR3 loop spans 14 amino acids. The germline V gene has CDR1 LGHDT and CDR2 YNNKEL (reference sequence). The CDR3 region is CASSQQTTGNEQFF. CDR3 bases: TGTGCCAGCAGCCAACAAACTACGGGGAATGAGCAGTTCTTC.

This clonotype appeared a few times. This chain connects TRBV6-2 or TRBV6-3 to TRBJ2-1, with a possible D match to TRBD2 (6 bases). With 5 bases removed from V and 10 bases from J, the gap between germline ends came to 12 bases. Germline V lookup: CDR1 MNHEY, CDR2 SVGEGT. The CDR3 length is 12 residues. The CDR3 loop reads CASSNPGLEQFF. For the CDR3, the DNA is TGTGCCAGCAGTAACCCGGGACTGGAGCAGTTCTTC.

J is TRBJ2-7 and V is TRBV10-3, with D possibly being TRBD1 or TRBD2 (5 bases each). The CDR3 totals 14 residues. Germline lookup yields CDR1 ENHRY and CDR2 SYGVKD. Between the trimmed V and J ends, which lost 2 bases and 1 base, there was a span of 9 bases. The CDR3 nucleotides read TGTGCCATCAGTGAGGGGACCCATTCCTACGAGCAGTACTTC. It encodes CAISEGTHSYEQYF.

The CDR3 DNA sequence: TGTGCCAGCAGCTTACTGGACAGGGGAATGGGTGAAGCTTTCTTT. Encoded protein: CASSLLDRGMGEAFF. This sequence joins TRBV7-2 and TRBJ1-1, with 9 bases fitting TRBD1. This CDR3 has 15 amino acids. V lost 2 bases, J lost 7 bases, and 8 bases stayed unmatched. Germline CDR1 reads SGHTA; CDR2 reads FQGNSA.

This clonotype occurred once. At one end the junction does not follow the germline gene, possibly because of a read error. The rearrangement joins TRBV20-1 to TRBJ2-7; D perhaps matches TRBD1 (6 bases). The CDR3 consists of 11 residues. The germline V gene encodes CDR1 DFQATT and CDR2 SNEGSKA (reference sequence). The CDR3 DNA reads TGCAGTGGACAGGTCTCCTTCGAGCAGTACTTC. Translating it yields CSGQVSFEQYF.

The CDR3 region is CASSPWTVAGGFNEQFF. The CDR3 bases are TGTGCCAGCAGCCCCTGGACTGTAGCGGGGGGCTTCAATGAGCAGTTCTTC. The chain joins TRBV7-2 to TRBJ2-1; the match to TRBD2 covers 10 bases. The CDR3 consists of 17 residues. V was clipped by 5 bases and J by 6 bases; unmatched bases: 13. Looked up from germline, CDR1 is SGHTA and CDR2 is FQGNSA.

The chain has TRBV7-3 and TRBJ2-7; 8 positions agree with TRBD1. The CDR3 sequence is 15 residues long. V shed 5 bases and J 1 base; nucleotides not matched to a gene: 7. Per the germline V gene, CDR1 is SGHTA and CDR2 is FQGTGA. CDR3 DNA: TGTGCCAGCAGCAAAAACGGGGACAGGTCCTACGAGCAGTACTTC. Amino acids: CASSKNGDRSYEQYF.

This clonotype was found many times. The chain carries TRBV7-2 and TRBJ1-5; 7 positions match TRBD1. The CDR3 runs to 16 residues. In germline, CDR1 is SGHTA, CDR2 FQGNSA. V gave up 4 bases and J gave up 0 bases; unmatched junction bases: 6. The CDR3: CASSSTGTASNQPQHF. CDR3 DNA sequence: TGTGCCAGCAGCTCAACCGGGACAGCTAGCAATCAGCCCCAGCATTTT. Variable domain in full (rest from reference TRBV7-2 and TRBJ1-5): GAGVSQSPSNKVTEKGKDVELRCDPISGHTALYWYRQSLGQGLEFLIYFQGNSAPDKSGLPSDRFSAERTGGSVSTLTIQRTQQEDSAVYLCASSSTGTASNQPQHFGDGTRLSIL.

J is TRBJ2-2 and V is TRBV24-1; D possibly uses TRBD1 or TRBD2 (6 bases each). CDR1 KGHDR and CDR2 SFDVKD come from the germline V gene. This CDR3 comprises 15 residues. The ends were cut back, 1 base at V and 4 bases at J, with 9 bases in the middle. CDR3 coding DNA: TGTGCCACCAGTGATTTTGAGGGGGGCACCGGGGAGCTGTTTTTT. It encodes CATSDFEGGTGELFF.